This entry lists 10 T cell receptor beta chains sequenced from one sample in a study of Ad26.COV2.S vaccination and SARS-CoV-2 variants (dated by TCRdb to about 2021). This sample's treatment or condition label indicates: about 20 received Ad26.COV2.S at low or high dose, single or two shots; five or six received placebo; per-sample allocation not given. For vaccine and placebo recipients, the sequenced repertoires came from samples collected on day 63 after the first injection. Libraries were constructed by the immunoSEQ multiplex PCR assay. This is the immuneACCESS table as TCRdb keeps it, with only in-frame sequences that have V and J called. A part of the clones is gone; compared with another copy, unresolved V genes explain less than half, and the rest is unexplained. The sample has about 440,000 clones on record, less than 95% of them singletons. Roughly 4% of the sample goes to the ten largest clones.

The sequencing here drew on peripheral blood, taken in a trial of Ad26.COV2.S vaccine versus placebo. These receptors originate from a person between 18 and 65 years old who received the Ad26.COV2.S COVID-19 vaccine or a placebo.

V usage is TRBV5-4 and J usage is TRBJ2-7; 10 bases line up with TRBD2. The germline V gene encodes CDR1 SGHNT and CDR2 YYREEE (reference sequence). This CDR3 has 14 amino acids. Germline trimming cut 0 bases from V and 5 bases from J; bases unmatched to any gene: 2. The CDR3 spells CASSLASGSHEQYF. The CDR3, as DNA: TGTGCCAGCAGCTTGGCTAGCGGGAGCCACGAGCAGTACTTC.

The sample holds one count of this clone. V gene TRBV9 combines with J gene TRBJ1-1; perhaps TRBD1 as D (5 bases). CDR1 SGDLS and CDR2 YYNGEE come from the germline V gene. The ends were cut back, 4 bases at V and 3 bases at J, with 16 bases in the middle. The CDR3 runs 15 residues. CDR3 residues: CASSPTWGGDTEAFF. The CDR3 bases are TGTGCCAGCAGCCCTACCTGGGGGGGAGACACTGAAGCTTTCTTT.

The V and J genes are TRBV15 and TRBJ1-2, with TRBD1 identical over 11 bases. V lost 0 bases, J lost 10 bases, and 10 bases stayed unmatched. Per germline, CDR1 LNHNV and CDR2 YYDKDF (reference sequence). CDR3 size: 16 residues. This CDR3 is CATSRDAGTGGGVYTF. CDR3 DNA sequence: TGTGCCACCAGCAGAGACGCAGGGACAGGGGGAGGCGTCTACACCTTC.

The J gene is TRBJ1-1, the V gene TRBV7-8; 8 bases match TRBD1. The CDR3 covers 15 residues. Per the germline V gene, CDR1 is SGHVS and CDR2 is FQNEAQ. V gave up 5 bases and J gave up 4 bases; unmatched junction bases: 9. In DNA, the CDR3 is TGTGCCAGCAGCGCCAGGACAGGGAGTAGCACTGAAGCTTTCTTT. It specifies CASSARTGSSTEAFF. The variable domain in full, completed from reference TRBV7-8 and TRBJ1-1, reads GAGVSQSPRYKVAKRGQDVALRCDPISGHVSLFWYQQALGQGPEFLTYFQNEAQLDKSGLPSDRFFAERPEGSVSTLKIQRTQQEDSAVYLCASSARTGSSTEAFFGQGTRLTVV.

The V call is TRBV29-1, the J call TRBJ2-7; 10 nucleotides match TRBD2. After removal of 6 bases from V and 0 bases from J, the junction contained 17 bases not matched to a gene. Germline loops: CDR1 SQVTM, CDR2 ANQGSEA. The CDR3 consists of 18 residues. CDR3 sequence (DNA): TGCAGCGTCAGACGGGACCCTCTAGCGGGGGCTGGCTCCTACGAGCAGTACTTC. Translation gives CSVRRDPLAGAGSYEQYF.

The chain employs TRBV6-5 and TRBJ2-5, with D possibly TRBD1 on 5 matching bases. Germline loops: CDR1 MNHEY, CDR2 SVGAGI. The CDR3 spans 16 residues. Deletions cut 2 bases from V and 5 bases from J, with 18 bases between. The CDR3 region has the DNA TGTGCCAGCAGTTACGGGCAGGGCTTTTTTTTTGAGACCCAGTACTTC. Amino acids: CASSYGQGFFFETQYF.

This clone was seen just once. This sequence joins TRBV4-1 and TRBJ2-2; D gene unclear. This CDR3 is built from 15 residues. Trimming left V 4 bases short and J 2 bases short, with 11 bases between. Germline CDR1 and CDR2: MGHRA and YSYEKL. CDR3 in DNA: TGCGCCAGCAGCCTCACTGAGAGAAACACCGGGGAGCTGTTTTTT. It yields the protein CASSLTERNTGELFF.

The V and J genes are TRBV27 and TRBJ2-5; possibly TRBD1 for D (6 bases). This CDR3 region has 16 residues. Trimming left V 0 bases short and J 1 base short, with 12 bases between. CDR1 and CDR2 from the germline V gene are MNHEY and SMNVEV (reference sequence). The CDR3 is CASSLSGGEGQETQYF. CDR3 DNA sequence: TGTGCCAGCAGTTTATCAGGGGGAGAAGGCCAAGAGACCCAGTACTTC.

V is TRBV5-1 and J is TRBJ2-7, with TRBD1 matching 8 bases. Germline CDR1 reads SGHRS; CDR2 reads YFSETQ. The CDR3 is 15 amino acids. V trimming: 0 bases; J trimming: 1 base; junction bases outside the gene matches: 3. As DNA, the CDR3 is TGCGCCAGCAGCTTGGAGGACAGGGTGTCCTACGAGCAGTACTTC. It translates to CASSLEDRVSYEQYF.

The V and J genes are TRBV18 and TRBJ1-4; D is unresolved. There are 15 residues in the CDR3. The germline CDR1 and CDR2 sequences are KGHSH and LQKENI. V shed 2 bases and J shed 2 bases, with 9 bases lying between them. CDR3 sequence: CASSPEGLTNEKLFF. The CDR3, as DNA: TGTGCCAGCTCACCAGAAGGGTTGACTAATGAAAAACTGTTTTTT.